This T cell receptor (beta chain) was sequenced for a study of T cells in Graves' hyperthyroidism and ophthalmopathy. The CDR3 contains 14 residues. Trimming pared 2 bases from V and 11 bases from J, leaving 15 bases between. CDR1 is SEHNR and CDR2 is FQNEAQ in the germline V gene (reference sequence). PBMCs were collected from a roughly 9.7 ml volume of fresh peripheral blood. Amplification yielded TCR beta CDR3 regions, with RNA transcripts as the source. Researchers ran a first-round RT-PCR on the TCR CDR3 using the HTBI primer set. TCRdb reanalysed the multiplex PCR reads using MiXCR and keeps one entry per CDR3 protein. The sample records 45,000 to 75,000 distinct CDR3 sequences, around half being singletons. This clonotype was recorded only once. Its antigen is still unknown. Points from the study as a whole: Ophthalmopathy and stable hyperthyroidism were told apart by a 13 V-J model.

This TCR was recovered from a woman aged 25-40 years with Graves' ophthalmopathy. The chain recombines TRBV7-9 with TRBJ2-2; D is uncertain. The sequenced sample consisted of blood. The CDR3, as DNA: TGTGCCAGCAGCTTATCGCGTCTATCCAATGAGCTGTTTTTT. Translating gives CASSLSRLSNELFF.